The clone carrying this TCR beta chain was seen ten or more times. This sample was included in a study of human T cells and chemical hapten exposure. Study-wide background: Patients were given diphenylcyclopropenone on the scalp weekly across the approximately 25-week study.

CDR1 and CDR2 from the germline V gene are SGHNT and YYREEE (reference sequence). The CDR3 sequence is 15 residues long. The J segment lost 2 bases and the V segment lost 4 bases, leaving 2 bases of the junction unmatched. Using its own MiXCR run on the RACE reads, TCRdb lists one record per CDR3 protein. The sample has 80,000 to 100,000 distinct CDR3 sequences; 8% to 13% are singletons. Time point noted: patch test 2, 6 weeks after DPC sensitization. Treatment in this sample: therapeutic diphenylcyclopropenone sensitization with weekly scalp DPC. Donors were 18 to 70-year-old alopecia patients suitable for DPC.

V gene TRBV5-4 combines with J gene TRBJ2-3; 12 positions match TRBD2. This clonotype was sampled from a woman between 45 and 65 years old with alopecia areata. Some clones in this sample may be carry-over from other donors' samples. Here the sequenced sample was whole blood, taken in connection with sensitization to the hapten diphenylcyclopropenone (DPC). DNA for the CDR3: TGTGCCAGCAGCCGGACTAGCGGGGACACAGATACGCAGTATTTT. Protein product: CASSRTSGDTDTQYF.